This T cell receptor beta chain is drawn from a study of CD4+ T cells in melanoma. In regard to this clone: As yet, its antigen is unknown.

This CDR3 comprises 14 residues. The V and J ends lost 4 bases and 6 bases, in that order; junction bases with no gene match: 5. The germline gives CDR1 SGHRS, CDR2 YFSETQ. The data were produced by immunoSEQ multiplex PCR, yet TCRdb's version contains in-frame clones alone and is incomplete. The data contain some 150,000 clones, around nine tenths of them singletons. Study outcomes and limitations: Reportedly, melanoma neoantigen-specific CD4+ T cells showed varied differentiation states. CD8+ T cell, macrophage and B cell function reportedly correlated with neoantigen-specific CD4+ T cells.

The chain couples TRBV5-1 to TRBJ2-7, with 12 bases that match TRBD2. This receptor was identified in a human donor with melanoma. Here the CDR3 reads CASSLTSGGFEQYF. Here the CDR3 DNA reads TGCGCCAGCAGCCTTACTAGCGGGGGGTTCGAGCAGTACTTC.